This TCR beta chain was profiled in a study of CD8+CD57+ T cells in acquired aplastic anemia. TCR beta VDJ and CDR3 profiles were obtained from a genomic DNA template. TCRdb independently ran MiXCR on the reads; one entry per CDR3 protein. The top ten clones hold about 1.7% of a sample with approximately 180,000 distinct CDR3 sequences, roughly half of them seen once. Before being chosen for sequencing, patients had shown CD8+CD57+ cell expansion by flow cytometry. V lost 7 bases, J lost 0 bases, and 8 bases stayed unmatched. The germline V gene has CDR1 SNHLY and CDR2 FYNNEI. The CDR3 is 16 residues long. This clonotype was observed many times.

This rearrangement joins TRBV2 to TRBJ1-2; 10 nucleotides align to TRBD1. The specimen was sorted CD4+, CD8+, or CD8+CD57+ T cells (not recorded which) from PBMCs. The receptor comes from a human donor with aplastic anemia. The DNA for the CDR3 is TGTGCCAGCATAGGACAGGGGGTAATAACTAACTATGGCTACACCTTC. Its translation: CASIGQGVITNYGYTF.